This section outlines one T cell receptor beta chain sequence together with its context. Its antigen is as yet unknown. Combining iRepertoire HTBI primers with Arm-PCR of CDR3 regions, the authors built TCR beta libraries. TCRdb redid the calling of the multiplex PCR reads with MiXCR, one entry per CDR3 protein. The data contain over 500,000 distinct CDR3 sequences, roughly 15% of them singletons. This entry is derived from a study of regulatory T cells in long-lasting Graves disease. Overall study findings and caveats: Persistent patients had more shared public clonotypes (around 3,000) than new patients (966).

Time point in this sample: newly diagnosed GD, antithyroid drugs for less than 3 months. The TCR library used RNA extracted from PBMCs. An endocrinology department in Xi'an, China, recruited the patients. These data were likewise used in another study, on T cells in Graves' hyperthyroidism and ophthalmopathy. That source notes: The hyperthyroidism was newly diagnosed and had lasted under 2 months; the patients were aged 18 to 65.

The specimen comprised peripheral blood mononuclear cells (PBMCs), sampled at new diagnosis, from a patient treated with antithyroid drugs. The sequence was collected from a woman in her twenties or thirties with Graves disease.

CDR3 DNA: TGTGCCAGCAGTTTACATACGACGGGTCCCCAGCATTTT. It is translated as CASSLHTTGPQHF. V is TRBV28 and J is TRBJ1-5; no clear D gene. Germline loops: CDR1 MDHEN, CDR2 SYDVKM. With 2 bases removed from V and 10 bases from J, the gap between germline ends came to 12 bases. This CDR3 is 13 amino acids long.